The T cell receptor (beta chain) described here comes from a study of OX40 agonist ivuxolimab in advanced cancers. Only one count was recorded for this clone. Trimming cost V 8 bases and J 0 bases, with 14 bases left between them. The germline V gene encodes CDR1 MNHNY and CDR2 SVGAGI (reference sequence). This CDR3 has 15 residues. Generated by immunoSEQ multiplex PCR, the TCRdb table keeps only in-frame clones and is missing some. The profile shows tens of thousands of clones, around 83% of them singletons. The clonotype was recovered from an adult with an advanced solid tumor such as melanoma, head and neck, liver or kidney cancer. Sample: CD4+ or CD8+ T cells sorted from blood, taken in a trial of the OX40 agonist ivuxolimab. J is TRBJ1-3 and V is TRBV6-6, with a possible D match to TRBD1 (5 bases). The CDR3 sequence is CASGRDSISGNTIYF. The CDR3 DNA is TGTGCCAGCGGCAGAGACAGCATCTCTGGAAACACCATATATTTT.